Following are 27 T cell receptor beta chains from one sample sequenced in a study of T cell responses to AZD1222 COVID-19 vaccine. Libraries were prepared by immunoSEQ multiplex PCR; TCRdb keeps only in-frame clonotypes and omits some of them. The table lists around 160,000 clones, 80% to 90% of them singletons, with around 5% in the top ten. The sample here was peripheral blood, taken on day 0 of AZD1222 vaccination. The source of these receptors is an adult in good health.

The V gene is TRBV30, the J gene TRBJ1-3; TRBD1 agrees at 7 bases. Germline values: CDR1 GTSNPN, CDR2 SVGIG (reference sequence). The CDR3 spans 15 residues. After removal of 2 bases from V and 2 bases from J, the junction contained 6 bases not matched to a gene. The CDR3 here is CAWSTGQAAGNTIYF. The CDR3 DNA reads TGTGCCTGGAGTACCGGACAGGCTGCTGGAAACACCATATATTTT.

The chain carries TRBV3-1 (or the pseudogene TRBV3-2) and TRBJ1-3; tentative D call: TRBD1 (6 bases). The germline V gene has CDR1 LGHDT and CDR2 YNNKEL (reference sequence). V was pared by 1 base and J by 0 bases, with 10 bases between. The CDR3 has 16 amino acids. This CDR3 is CASSQGQVPSGNTIYF. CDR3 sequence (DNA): TGTGCCAGCAGCCAAGGACAGGTTCCCTCTGGAAACACCATATATTTT.

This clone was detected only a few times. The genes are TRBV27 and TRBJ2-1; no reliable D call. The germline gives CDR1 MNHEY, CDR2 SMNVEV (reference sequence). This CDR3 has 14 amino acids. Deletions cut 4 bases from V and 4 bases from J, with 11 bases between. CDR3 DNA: TGTGCCAGCAGTTCCCGGACCTTTTACAATGAGCAGTTCTTC. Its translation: CASSSRTFYNEQFF.

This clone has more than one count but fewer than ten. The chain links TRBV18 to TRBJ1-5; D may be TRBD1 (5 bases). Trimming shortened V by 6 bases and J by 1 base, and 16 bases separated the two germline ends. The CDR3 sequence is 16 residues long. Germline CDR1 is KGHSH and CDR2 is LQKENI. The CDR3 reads CASSRGGGESNQPQHF. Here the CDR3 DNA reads TGTGCCAGCTCGCGCGGGGGGGGAGAGAGCAATCAGCCCCAGCATTTT. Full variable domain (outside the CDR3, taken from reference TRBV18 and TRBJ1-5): NAGVMQNPRHLVRRRGQEARLRCSPMKGHSHVYWYRQLPEEGLKFMVYLQKENIIDESGMPKERFSAEFPKEGPSILRIQQVVRGDSAAYFCASSRGGGESNQPQHFGDGTRLSIL.

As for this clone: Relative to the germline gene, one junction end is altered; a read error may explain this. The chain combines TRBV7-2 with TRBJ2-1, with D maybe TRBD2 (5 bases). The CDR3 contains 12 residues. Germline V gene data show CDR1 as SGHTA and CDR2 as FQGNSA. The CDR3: CASSPYSAAGLF. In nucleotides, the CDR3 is TGTGCCAGCAGCCCATATAGTGCCGCGGGTCTCTTC.

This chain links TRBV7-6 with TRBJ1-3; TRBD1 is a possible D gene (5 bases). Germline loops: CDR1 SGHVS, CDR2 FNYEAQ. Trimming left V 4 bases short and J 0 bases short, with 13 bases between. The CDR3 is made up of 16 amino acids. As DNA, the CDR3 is TGTGCCAGCAGCTCTCGGGGGGGGATCTCTGGAAACACCATATATTTT. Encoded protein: CASSSRGGISGNTIYF.

The CDR3 DNA is TGTGCCAGTGGGGGTAACTATGGCTACACCTTC. It is translated as CASGGNYGYTF. This chain connects TRBV19 to TRBJ1-2; tentatively, D is TRBD1 (5 bases). Germline values: CDR1 LNHDA, CDR2 SQIVND (reference sequence). This CDR3 spans 11 amino acids. Between the trimmed V and J ends, which lost 8 bases and 1 base, there was a span of 5 bases.

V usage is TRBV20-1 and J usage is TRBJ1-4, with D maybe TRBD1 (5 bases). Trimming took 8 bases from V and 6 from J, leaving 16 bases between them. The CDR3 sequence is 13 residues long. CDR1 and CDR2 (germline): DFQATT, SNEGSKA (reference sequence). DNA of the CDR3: TGCAGTTCCAGTGGGGGGGTGGATGAAAAACTGTTTTTT. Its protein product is CSSSGGVDEKLFF.

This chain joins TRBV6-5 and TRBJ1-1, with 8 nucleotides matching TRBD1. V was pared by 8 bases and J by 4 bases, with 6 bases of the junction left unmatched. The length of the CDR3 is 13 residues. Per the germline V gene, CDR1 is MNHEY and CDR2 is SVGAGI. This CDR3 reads CASSFTGGTEAFF. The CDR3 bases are TGTGCCAGCTCCTTTACAGGGGGCACTGAAGCTTTCTTT.

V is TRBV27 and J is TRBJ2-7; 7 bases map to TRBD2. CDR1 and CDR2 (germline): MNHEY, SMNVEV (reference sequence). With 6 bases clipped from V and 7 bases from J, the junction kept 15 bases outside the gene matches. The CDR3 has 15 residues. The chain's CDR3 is CASSQTLAAPGEQYF. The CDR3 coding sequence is TGTGCCAGCAGCCAAACCCTAGCGGCCCCGGGGGAGCAGTACTTC.

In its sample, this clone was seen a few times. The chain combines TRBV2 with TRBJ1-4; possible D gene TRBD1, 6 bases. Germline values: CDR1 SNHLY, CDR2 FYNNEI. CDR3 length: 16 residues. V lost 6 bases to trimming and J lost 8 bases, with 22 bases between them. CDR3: CASRPGHGGVHEKLFF. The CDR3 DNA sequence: TGTGCCAGCAGGCCGGGACACGGTGGAGTTCACGAAAAACTGTTTTTT.

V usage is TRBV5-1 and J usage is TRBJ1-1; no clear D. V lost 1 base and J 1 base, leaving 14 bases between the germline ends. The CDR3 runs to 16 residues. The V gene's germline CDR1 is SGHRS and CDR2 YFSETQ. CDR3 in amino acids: CASSLKRVSQNTEAFF. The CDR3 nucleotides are TGCGCCAGCAGCTTGAAACGCGTTTCGCAGAACACTGAAGCTTTCTTT.

The DNA of the CDR3 is TGTGCCAGTAGTATCTCTCGGACTAGCGGGATACCTTCCTACAATGAGCAGTTCTTC. Amino acid sequence: CASSISRTSGIPSYNEQFF. The chain has TRBV19 and TRBJ2-1, with 12 bases fitting TRBD2. The V gene's germline CDR1 is LNHDA and CDR2 SQIVND (reference sequence). This CDR3 has 19 residues. Germline trimming cut 3 bases from V and 1 base from J; bases unmatched to any gene: 10.

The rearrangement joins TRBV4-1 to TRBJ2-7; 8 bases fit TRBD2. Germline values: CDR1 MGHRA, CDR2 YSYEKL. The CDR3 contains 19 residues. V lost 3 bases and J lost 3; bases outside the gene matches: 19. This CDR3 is CASSQRDAGGAGEIYEQYF. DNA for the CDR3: TGCGCCAGCAGCCAGAGGGACGCGGGGGGCGCGGGAGAAATCTACGAGCAGTACTTC.

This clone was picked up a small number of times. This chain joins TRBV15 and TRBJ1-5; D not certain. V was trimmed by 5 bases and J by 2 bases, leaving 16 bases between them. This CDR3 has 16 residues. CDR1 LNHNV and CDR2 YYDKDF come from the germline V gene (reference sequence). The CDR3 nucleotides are TGTGCCACCAGCTCACGCCGTGTATCAGGCAATCAGCCCCAGCATTTT. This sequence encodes CATSSRRVSGNQPQHF.

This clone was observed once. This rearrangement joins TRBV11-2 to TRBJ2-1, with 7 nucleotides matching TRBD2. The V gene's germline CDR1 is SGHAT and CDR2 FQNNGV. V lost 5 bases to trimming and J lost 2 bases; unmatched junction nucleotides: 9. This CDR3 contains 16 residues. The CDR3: CASSPSGTKTYNEQFF. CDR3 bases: TGTGCCAGCAGCCCGAGCGGGACCAAGACCTACAATGAGCAGTTCTTC.

This CDR3 reads CASSLDPGSSYNSPLHF. DNA of the CDR3: TGTGCCAGCAGCTTGGATCCAGGGAGCTCCTATAATTCACCCCTCCACTTT. This chain uses TRBV5-6 with TRBJ1-6, with a possible D match to TRBD1 (5 bases). Germline V lookup: CDR1 SGHDT, CDR2 YYEEEE. CDR3 length equals 17 residues. Between the trimmed V and J ends, which lost 0 bases and 0 bases, there was a span of 10 bases. The whole variable domain, remainder taken from reference TRBV5-6 and TRBJ1-6, is DAGVTQSPTHLIKTRGQQVTLRCSPKSGHDTVSWYQQALGQGPQFIFQYYEEEERQRGNFPDRFSGHQFPNYSSELNVNALLLGDSALYLCASSLDPGSSYNSPLHFGNGTRLTVT.

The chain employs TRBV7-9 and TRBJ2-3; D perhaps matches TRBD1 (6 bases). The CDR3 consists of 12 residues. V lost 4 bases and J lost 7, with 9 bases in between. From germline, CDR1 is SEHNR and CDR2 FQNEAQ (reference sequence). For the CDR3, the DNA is TGTGCCAGCAGCTCTACAGGGAATACGCAGTATTTT. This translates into CASSSTGNTQYF.

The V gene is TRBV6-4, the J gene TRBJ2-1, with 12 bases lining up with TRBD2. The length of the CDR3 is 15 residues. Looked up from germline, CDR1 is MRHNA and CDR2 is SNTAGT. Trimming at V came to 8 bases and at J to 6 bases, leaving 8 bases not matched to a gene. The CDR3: CASAVLAGGPNEQFF. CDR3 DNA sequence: TGTGCCAGCGCCGTTCTAGCGGGAGGGCCCAATGAGCAGTTCTTC.

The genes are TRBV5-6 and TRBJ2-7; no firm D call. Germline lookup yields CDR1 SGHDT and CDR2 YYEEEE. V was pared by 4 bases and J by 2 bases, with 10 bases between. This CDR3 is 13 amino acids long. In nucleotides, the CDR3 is TGTGCCAGCAGCCCCTTAGGGCCCTACGAGCAGTACTTC. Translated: CASSPLGPYEQYF.

This CDR3 is CASSTGPYGYTF. CDR3 sequence (DNA): TGTGCCAGCAGCACAGGGCCCTATGGCTACACCTTC. The chain links TRBV5-6 to TRBJ1-2; TRBD1 is a possible D gene (6 bases). The germline V and J ends were trimmed by 4 bases and 4 bases, with 8 bases remaining between them. The CDR3 contains 12 residues. CDR1 is SGHDT, CDR2 YYEEEE, per germline.

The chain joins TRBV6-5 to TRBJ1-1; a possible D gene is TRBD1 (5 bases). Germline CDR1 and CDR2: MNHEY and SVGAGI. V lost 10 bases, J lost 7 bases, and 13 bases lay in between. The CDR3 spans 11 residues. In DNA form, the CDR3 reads TGTGCCACATACCGGGGGGGTGAAGCTTTCTTT. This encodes CATYRGGEAFF.

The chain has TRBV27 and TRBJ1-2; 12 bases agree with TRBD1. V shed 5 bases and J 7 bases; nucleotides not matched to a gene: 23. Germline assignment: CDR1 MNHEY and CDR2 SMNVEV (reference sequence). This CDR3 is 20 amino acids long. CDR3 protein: CASSPKFFGTGGPRKVGYTF. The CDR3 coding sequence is TGTGCCAGCAGTCCCAAATTTTTCGGGACAGGGGGCCCTAGGAAGGTTGGCTACACCTTC.

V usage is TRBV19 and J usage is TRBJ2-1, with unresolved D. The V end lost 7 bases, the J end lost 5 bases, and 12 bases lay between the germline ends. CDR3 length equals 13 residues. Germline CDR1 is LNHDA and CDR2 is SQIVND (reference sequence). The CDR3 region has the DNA TGTGCCAGTACCATGACAATCAACAATGAGCAGTTCTTC. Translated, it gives CASTMTINNEQFF.

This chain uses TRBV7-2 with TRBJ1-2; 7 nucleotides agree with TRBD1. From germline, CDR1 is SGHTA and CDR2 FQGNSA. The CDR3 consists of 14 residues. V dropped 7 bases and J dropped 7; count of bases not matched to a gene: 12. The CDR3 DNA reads TGTGCCAGCATCCAGGGGGGGCAGCGGAGTGGCTACACCTTC. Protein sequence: CASIQGGQRSGYTF.

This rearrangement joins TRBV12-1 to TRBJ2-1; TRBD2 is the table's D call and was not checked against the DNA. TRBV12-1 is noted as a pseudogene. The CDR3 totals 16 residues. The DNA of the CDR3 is TGTGCCAGCAGCTACCATTACAGCGGGAGAAGGCATGAGCAGTTCTTC. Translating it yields CASSYHYSGRRHEQFF.

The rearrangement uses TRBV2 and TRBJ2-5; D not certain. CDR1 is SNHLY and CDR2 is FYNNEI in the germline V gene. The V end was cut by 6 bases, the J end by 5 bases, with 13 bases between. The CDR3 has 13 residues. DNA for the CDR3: TGTGCCAGCAGCGTGAATCCCGGGGAGACCCAGTACTTC. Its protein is CASSVNPGETQYF.